Following are 13 T cell receptor beta chains from one sample sequenced in a study of blood T cell repertoires in COVID-19. TCRdb's copy holds only in-frame clones and misses some; the assay was immunoSEQ multiplex PCR. The sample yields just over 150,000 clones, 75% to 90% seen once. Sequences were obtained from peripheral blood. All receptors derive from a woman between 40 and 55 years old with acute or convalescent COVID-19.

This clone showed up just once. The V and J genes are TRBV27 and TRBJ2-7; TRBD2 is a possible D gene (5 bases). V was cut by 4 bases and J by 0 bases, with 10 bases left in between. This CDR3 comprises 14 residues. From germline, CDR1 is MNHEY and CDR2 SMNVEV (reference sequence). CDR3 nucleotides: TGTGCCAGCAGTTATAGAGGGAACTCCTACGAGCAGTACTTC. Its translation is CASSYRGNSYEQYF.

V and J are TRBV5-4 and TRBJ2-3, with a possible D match to TRBD1 (5 bases). This CDR3 has 13 residues. The ends were cut back, 4 bases at V and 6 bases at J, with 12 bases in the middle. CDR1 is SGHNT and CDR2 is YYREEE in the germline V gene (reference sequence). The CDR3 spells CASSRENRDTQYF. The CDR3 nucleotides are TGTGCCAGCAGCCGCGAAAACAGGGATACGCAGTATTTT.

In the case of this clone: Its ends do not fully match the called genes, so a read error is possible. The chain is built from TRBV15 and TRBJ2-7, with 7 bases matching TRBD2. CDR3 length equals 11 residues. CDR1 is LNHNV, CDR2 YYDKDF, per germline (reference sequence). The CDR3 reads CATSTREVQVF. CDR3 bases: TGTGCCACCAGCACTCGGGAGGTCCAAGTCTTC.

The rearrangement links TRBV9 to TRBJ2-4; D may be TRBD1 (8 bases). The V gene lost 3 bases and the J gene lost 9 bases, with 19 bases spanning the gap. Germline loops: CDR1 SGDLS, CDR2 YYNGEE. This CDR3 contains 15 residues. Here the CDR3 reads CASSAPTGERGIQYF. CDR3 DNA: TGTGCCAGCAGCGCCCCGACAGGGGAGCGGGGCATTCAGTACTTC.

The CDR3 bases are TGTGCCAGCAGTTTGATAGCAAATACGCAGTATTTT. This encodes CASSLIANTQYF. The chain carries TRBV12-3 or TRBV12-4 and TRBJ2-3, with D unresolved. The V gene lost 3 bases and the J gene lost 7 bases, with 8 bases spanning the gap. The CDR3 is 12 residues long.

This clone was observed a handful of times. The chain uses TRBV7-9 and TRBJ2-2, with TRBD1 matching 8 bases. Unmatched junction bases numbered 7, after V lost 6 bases and J lost 7 bases. The CDR3 spans 14 residues. Germline values: CDR1 SEHNR, CDR2 FQNEAQ (reference sequence). The CDR3 region is CASRSRQGFGELFF. The CDR3, as DNA: TGTGCCAGCAGATCGAGACAGGGGTTCGGGGAGCTGTTTTTT.

The chain employs TRBV10-3 and TRBJ1-3, with TRBD1 matching 8 bases. This CDR3 is 14 amino acids long. J lost 0 bases, V lost 8 bases, and 3 bases had no gene match. Germline lookup yields CDR1 ENHRY and CDR2 SYGVKD. CDR3 region: CAIGTGGSGNTIYF. DNA for the CDR3: TGTGCCATCGGAACAGGGGGCTCTGGAAACACCATATATTTT.

V usage is TRBV5-4 and J usage is TRBJ2-3, with TRBD2 matching over 9 bases. The CDR3 covers 15 residues. The germline gives CDR1 SGHNT, CDR2 YYREEE (reference sequence). Losses at the gene ends were 7 bases for V and 8 bases for J; bases not matched to a gene: 14. CDR3 in amino acids: CASGSAGGPPATQYF. The CDR3 coding sequence is TGTGCCAGCGGTTCTGCGGGGGGGCCCCCGGCTACGCAGTATTTT.

This chain joins TRBV28 and TRBJ2-7; perhaps TRBD1 as D (5 bases). V lost 5 bases, J lost 1 base, and 18 bases lay in between. This CDR3 is 16 amino acids long. CDR1 is MDHEN and CDR2 is SYDVKM in the germline V gene. CDR3 loop: CASSIRRTHASYEQYF. The CDR3 bases are TGTGCCAGCAGTATTAGGCGGACACACGCATCCTACGAGCAGTACTTC.

This chain links TRBV6-5 with TRBJ1-2, with TRBD1 identical over 7 bases. The trim removed 0 bases at V and 1 base at J, leaving 2 bases unmatched. Germline V gene lookup returns CDR1 MNHEY and CDR2 SVGAGI. This CDR3 has 15 amino acids. CDR3 region: CASSYSAGGNYGYTF. CDR3 sequence (DNA): TGTGCCAGCAGTTACTCGGCAGGGGGTAACTATGGCTACACCTTC.

This chain links TRBV6-2 or TRBV6-3 with TRBJ2-4, with TRBD1 as a possible D gene (6 bases). The V and J ends lost 6 bases and 0 bases respectively, with 12 bases between them. The CDR3 loop spans 15 amino acids. Germline V gene sequence: CDR1 MNHEY, CDR2 SVGEGT. This CDR3 is CASSDLQGAKNIQYF. The DNA of the CDR3 is TGTGCCAGCAGCGACCTACAGGGAGCCAAAAACATTCAGTACTTC.

V and J are TRBV12-3 or TRBV12-4 and TRBJ1-1, with TRBD1 as a possible D gene (5 bases). The CDR3 loop spans 13 amino acids. V was pared by 5 bases and J by 2 bases, with 9 bases between. CDR3 DNA: TGTGCCAGCAGTCCACAGGATAACACTGAAGCTTTCTTT. This gives the protein CASSPQDNTEAFF.

The V call is TRBV5-1, the J call TRBJ1-4; the D gene is possibly TRBD1 (6 bases). Per germline, CDR1 SGHRS and CDR2 YFSETQ. V was cut by 2 bases and J by 8 bases, with 16 bases left in between. CDR3 length: 15 residues. Written as DNA, the CDR3 is TGCGCCAGCAGCTTATTCCCAGGGGCAGGAGAAAAACTGTTTTTT. The encoded protein is CASSLFPGAGEKLFF. Combining the CDR3 with reference TRBV5-1 and TRBJ1-4 gives the whole variable domain KAGVTQTPRYLIKTRGQQVTLSCSPISGHRSVSWYQQTPGQGLQFLFEYFSETQRNKGNFPGRFSGRQFSNSRSEMNVSTLELGDSALYLCASSLFPGAGEKLFFGSGTQLSVL.